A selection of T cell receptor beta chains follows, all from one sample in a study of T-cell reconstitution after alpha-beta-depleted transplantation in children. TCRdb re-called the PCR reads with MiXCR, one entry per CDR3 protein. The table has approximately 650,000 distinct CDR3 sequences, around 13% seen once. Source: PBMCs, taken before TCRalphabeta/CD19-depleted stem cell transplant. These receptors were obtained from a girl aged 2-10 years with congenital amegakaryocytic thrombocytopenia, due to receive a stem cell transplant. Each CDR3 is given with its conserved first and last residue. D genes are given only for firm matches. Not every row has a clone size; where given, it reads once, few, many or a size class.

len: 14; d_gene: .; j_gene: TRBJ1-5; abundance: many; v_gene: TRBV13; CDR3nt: TGTGCCAGCAGCTCCGGACGGCTAAATCAGCCCCAGCATTTT; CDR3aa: CASSSGRLNQPQHF
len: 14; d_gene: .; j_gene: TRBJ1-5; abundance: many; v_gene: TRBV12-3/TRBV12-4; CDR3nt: TGTGCCAGCAGTTTGTCAGAAGATTTTCAGCCCCAGCATTTT; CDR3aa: CASSLSEDFQPQHF
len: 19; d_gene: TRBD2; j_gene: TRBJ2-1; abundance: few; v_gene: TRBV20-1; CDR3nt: TGCAGTGCTATCCCTTCGCGGGGACTAGCGGGAGGAAGGTACAATGAGCAGTTCTTC; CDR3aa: CSAIPSRGLAGGRYNEQFF
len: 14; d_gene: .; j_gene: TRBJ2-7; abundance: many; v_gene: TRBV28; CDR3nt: TGTGCCAGCACCTTCTCGGGTGCCCCCTACGAGCAGTACTTC; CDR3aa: CASTFSGAPYEQYF
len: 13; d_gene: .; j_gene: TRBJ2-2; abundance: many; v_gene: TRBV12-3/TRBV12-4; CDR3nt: TGTGCCAGCAGTTGGGACGGGGTCGGGGAGCTGTTTTTT; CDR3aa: CASSWDGVGELFF
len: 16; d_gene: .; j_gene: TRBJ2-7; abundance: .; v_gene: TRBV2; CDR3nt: TGTGCCAGCAGTGAAGCGGGCGGTCAACTTAACTACGAGCAGTACTTC; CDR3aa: CASSEAGGQLNYEQYF
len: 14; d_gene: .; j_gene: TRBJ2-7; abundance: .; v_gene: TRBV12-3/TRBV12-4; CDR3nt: TGTGCCAGCAGTGTGGGGGGAGGCCTGCTCGAGCAGTACTTC; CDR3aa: CASSVGGGLLEQYF
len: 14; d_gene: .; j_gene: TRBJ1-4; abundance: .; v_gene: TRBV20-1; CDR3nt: TGCAGTGCCTTCCCTGCGACAACTAATGAAAAACTGTTTTTT; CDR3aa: CSAFPATTNEKLFF
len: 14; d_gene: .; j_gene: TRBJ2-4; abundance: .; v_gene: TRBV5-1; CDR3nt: TGCGCCAGCAATCGGGGAGGAGCCAAAAACATTCAGTACTTC; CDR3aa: CASNRGGAKNIQYF
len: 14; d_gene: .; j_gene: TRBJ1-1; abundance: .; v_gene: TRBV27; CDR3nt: TGTGCCAGCAGTTTTGTCGGGGGGGTCCCTGAAGCTTTCTTT; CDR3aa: CASSFVGGVPEAFF
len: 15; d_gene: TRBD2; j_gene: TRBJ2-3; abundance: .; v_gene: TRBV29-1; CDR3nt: TGCAGCGTTGTAGGGCTAGCGGGAAGCACAGATACGCAGTATTTT; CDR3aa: CSVVGLAGSTDTQYF
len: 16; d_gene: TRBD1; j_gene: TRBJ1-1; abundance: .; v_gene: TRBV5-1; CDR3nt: TGCGCCAGCAGCTTGGAAGGACAGGGCGGAATGACTGAAGCTTTCTTT; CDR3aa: CASSLEGQGGMTEAFF
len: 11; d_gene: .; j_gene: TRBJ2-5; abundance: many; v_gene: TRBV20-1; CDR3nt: TGCAGTGCTAGAGATCTGCAGACCCAGTACTTC; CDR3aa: CSARDLQTQYF
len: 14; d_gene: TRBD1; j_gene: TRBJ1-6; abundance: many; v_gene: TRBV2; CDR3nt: TGTGCCAGCAGTGGACAGGGGGCCAATTCACCCCTCCACTTT; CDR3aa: CASSGQGANSPLHF
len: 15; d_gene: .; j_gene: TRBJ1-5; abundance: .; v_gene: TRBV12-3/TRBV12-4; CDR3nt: TGTGCCAGCAGTTTATCGGAGGGTTCGGGTCAGCCCCAGCATTTT; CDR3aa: CASSLSEGSGQPQHF
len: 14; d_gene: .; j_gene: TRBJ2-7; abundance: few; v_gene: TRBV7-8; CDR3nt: TGTGCCAGCAGCCCCACGGGCCTCTCCTACGAGCAGTACTTC; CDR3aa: CASSPTGLSYEQYF
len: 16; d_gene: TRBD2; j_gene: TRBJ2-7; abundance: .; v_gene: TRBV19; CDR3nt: TGTGCCAGTAGTATAGATGTGCCTAGCGGCCCCTACGAGCAGTACTTC; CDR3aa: CASSIDVPSGPYEQYF
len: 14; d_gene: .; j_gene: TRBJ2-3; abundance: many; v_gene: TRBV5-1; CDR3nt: TGCGCCAGCAGCACAGCTAGCGTGGTCGATACGCAGTATTTT; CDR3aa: CASSTASVVDTQYF
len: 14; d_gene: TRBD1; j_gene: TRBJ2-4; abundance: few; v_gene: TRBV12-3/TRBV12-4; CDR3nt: TGTGCCAGCAATACCGGGACAGGGGGAAACATTCAGTACTTC; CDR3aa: CASNTGTGGNIQYF
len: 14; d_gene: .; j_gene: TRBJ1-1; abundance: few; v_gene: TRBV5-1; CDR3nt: TGCGCCAGCAGCTTGGGGGATCGCAGGGATGAAGCTTTCTTT; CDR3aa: CASSLGDRRDEAFF
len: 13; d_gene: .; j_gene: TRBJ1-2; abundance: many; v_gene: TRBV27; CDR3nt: TGTGCCAGCAGTTTATCCCTAAGGCATGGCTACACCTTC; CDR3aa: CASSLSLRHGYTF
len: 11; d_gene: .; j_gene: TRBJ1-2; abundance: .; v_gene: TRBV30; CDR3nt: TGTGCCTGGAGACAGGGTGATGGCTACACCTTC; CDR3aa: CAWRQGDGYTF
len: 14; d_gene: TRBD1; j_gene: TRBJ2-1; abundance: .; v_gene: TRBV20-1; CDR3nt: TGCAGTGCAACCGGGACAGTGATTAACAATGAGCAGTTCTTC; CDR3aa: CSATGTVINNEQFF